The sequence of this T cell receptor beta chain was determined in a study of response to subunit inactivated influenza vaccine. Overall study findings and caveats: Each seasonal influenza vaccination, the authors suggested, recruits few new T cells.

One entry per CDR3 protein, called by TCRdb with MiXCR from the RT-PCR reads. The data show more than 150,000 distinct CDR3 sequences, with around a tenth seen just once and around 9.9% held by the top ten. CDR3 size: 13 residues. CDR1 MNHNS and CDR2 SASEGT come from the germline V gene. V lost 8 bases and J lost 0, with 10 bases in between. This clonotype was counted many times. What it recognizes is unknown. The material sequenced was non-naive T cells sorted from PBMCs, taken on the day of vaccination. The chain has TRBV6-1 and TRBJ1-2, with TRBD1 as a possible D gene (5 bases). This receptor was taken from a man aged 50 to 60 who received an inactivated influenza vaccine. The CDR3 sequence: CASGDHPNYGYTF. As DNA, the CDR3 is TGTGCCAGCGGGGACCACCCTAACTATGGCTACACCTTC.